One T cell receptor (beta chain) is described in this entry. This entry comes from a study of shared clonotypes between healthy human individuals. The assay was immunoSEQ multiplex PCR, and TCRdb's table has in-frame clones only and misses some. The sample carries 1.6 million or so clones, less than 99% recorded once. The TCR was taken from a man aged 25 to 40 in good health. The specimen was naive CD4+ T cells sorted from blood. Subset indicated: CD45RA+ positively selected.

CDR3 amino acids: CAGGTGVIGEQFF. In nucleotides, the CDR3 is TGTGCCGGGGGGACAGGGGTAATAGGTGAGCAGTTCTTC. The rearrangement joins TRBV9 to TRBJ2-1; 10 positions match TRBD1. This CDR3 region has 13 residues. Trimming cost V 10 bases and J 9 bases; bases outside gene matches: 10. Germline V gene sequence: CDR1 SGDLS, CDR2 YYNGEE.